A single T cell receptor beta chain is shown here with its context. This specimen comes from a study of blood T cell repertoires in COVID-19. The CDR3 spans 13 residues. V lost 0 bases and J lost 4, with 4 bases in between. Germline lookup yields CDR1 MNHNS and CDR2 SASEGT. This table comes from immunoSEQ multiplex PCR, and its TCRdb copy is limited to in-frame clones, with some not included. The sample has roughly 150,000 clones, roughly 80% seen once. Sequencing was done on a sample of peripheral blood. The sequence derives from a man aged 60 to 69 with acute or convalescent COVID-19. This chain links TRBV6-1 with TRBJ1-5; no clear D gene. CDR3 bases: TGTGCCAGCAGTGAAGCGGCAAATCAGCCCCAGCATTTT. Amino acid sequence: CASSEAANQPQHF.